The clone carrying this TCR beta chain occurred many times. Its target is unknown. These data are taken from a study of T cells after yellow fever vaccination. At the level of the study: Any fraction with a low cell number was prepared using SMART-Seq v4 Ultra Low Input.

The TCR cDNA carried a universal primer site and UMIs from 5'RACE template switching. TCRdb analysed the 5' RACE reads with MiXCR anew, one entry per CDR3 protein. The table shows a few hundred thousand distinct CDR3 sequences, with roughly 3.7% occurring only once. Germline V gene lookup returns CDR1 MNHEY and CDR2 SVGEGT. The CDR3 length is 15 residues. The V and J ends lost 6 bases and 3 bases, in that order; junction bases with no gene match: 8. Points from the study as a whole: Peaking faster, on day 5 versus 15, the secondary response was nonetheless weaker.

The V and J genes are TRBV6-2 or TRBV6-3 and TRBJ1-5; 7 positions agree with TRBD1. Sequencing used PBMCs, obtained 15 days after the yellow fever booster vaccination. The sequence was collected from a man aged 18 to 29 who received the YFV17D yellow fever vaccine. The DNA of the CDR3 is TGTGCCAGCAGAAAGGGGGCGACGGCCAATCAGCCCCAGCATTTT. This sequence encodes CASRKGATANQPQHF.